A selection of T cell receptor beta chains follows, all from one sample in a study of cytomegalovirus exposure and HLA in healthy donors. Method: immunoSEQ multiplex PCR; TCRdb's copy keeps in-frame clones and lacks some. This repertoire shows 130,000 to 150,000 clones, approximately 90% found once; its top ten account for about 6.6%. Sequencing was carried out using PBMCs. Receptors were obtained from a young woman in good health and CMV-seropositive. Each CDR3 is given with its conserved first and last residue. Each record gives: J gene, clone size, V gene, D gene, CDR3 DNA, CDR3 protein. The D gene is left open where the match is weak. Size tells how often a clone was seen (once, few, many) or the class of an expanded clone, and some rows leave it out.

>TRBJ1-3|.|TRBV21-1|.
TGTGCCAGCTGTCAGTCCCGGCTGTGGAGGAACACCATATATTTT
CASCQSRLWRNTIYF
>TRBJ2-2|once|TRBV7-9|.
TGTGCCAGCAGCTTCAATGTGAACACCGGGGAGCTGTTTTTT
CASSFNVNTGELFF
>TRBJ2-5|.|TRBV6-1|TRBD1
TGTGCCAGCAGTGCCGCCGGGACAGGACTCGTGGAGACCCAGTACTTC
CASSAAGTGLVETQYF
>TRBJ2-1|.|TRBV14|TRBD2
TGTGCCAGCAGCCAAGGGGGGGGACCTTACAATGAGCAGTTCTTC
CASSQGGGPYNEQFF
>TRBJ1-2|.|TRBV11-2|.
TGTGCCAGCAGCCGTCAAGAGAACTATGGCTACACCTTC
CASSRQENYGYTF
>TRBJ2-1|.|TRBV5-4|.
TGTGCCAGCAGCTTGGCTAGGCAGGGGCCAACCTTATGGGATGAGCAGTTCTTC
CASSLARQGPTLWDEQFF
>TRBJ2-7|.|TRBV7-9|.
TGTGCCAGCAGCCCCCAGGGGGGAGAGCAGTACTTC
CASSPQGGEQYF
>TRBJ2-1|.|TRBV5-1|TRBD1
TGCGCCAGCAGCTCAAAAGGACAGGGAGACTACAATGAGCAGTTCTTC
CASSSKGQGDYNEQFF
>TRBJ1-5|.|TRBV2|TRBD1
TGTGCCAGCATACAGGGGGTGGGTCAGCCCCAGCATTTT
CASIQGVGQPQHF
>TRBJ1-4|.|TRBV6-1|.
TGTGCCAGCAGGAGGGGGGAGGGGGAAAAACTGTTTTTT
CASRRGEGEKLFF
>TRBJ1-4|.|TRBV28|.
TGTGCCACCTACAGGGCAACGGATGAAAAACTGTTTTTT
CATYRATDEKLFF
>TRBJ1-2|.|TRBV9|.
TGTGCCAGCAGCGTAGGGGGGGTAGGCTATGGCTACACCTTC
CASSVGGVGYGYTF
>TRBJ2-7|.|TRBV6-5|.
TGTGCCAGCAGTTACGCGCTCACTACCCCCGACGAGCAGTACTTC
CASSYALTTPDEQYF
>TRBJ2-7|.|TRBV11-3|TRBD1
TGTGCCAGCAGCGCCGGACAGGGGAGCTCCTACGAGCAGTACTTC
CASSAGQGSSYEQYF
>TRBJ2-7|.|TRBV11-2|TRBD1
TGTGCCAGCGGTCCCGGGACAGGAACCTACGAGCAGTACTTC
CASGPGTGTYEQYF
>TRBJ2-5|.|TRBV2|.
TGTGCCAGCAGTGATATGTACCAAGAGACCCAGTACTTC
CASSDMYQETQYF
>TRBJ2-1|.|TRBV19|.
TGTGCCAGTAGTGAGTCGGTTTTCTCCTACAATGAGCAGTTCTTC
CASSESVFSYNEQFF
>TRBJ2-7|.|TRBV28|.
TGTGCCAGCAGTACTCGCCCCCTCTCCTACGAGCAGTACTTC
CASSTRPLSYEQYF
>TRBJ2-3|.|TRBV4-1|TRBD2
TGCGCCAGCAGCCAAACGAGAGCGGGAGTCACAGATACGCAGTATTTT
CASSQTRAGVTDTQYF
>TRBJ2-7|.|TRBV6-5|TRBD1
TGTGCCAGCAGACGCGGACAGGGGAGAGGCTACGAGCAGTACTTC
CASRRGQGRGYEQYF
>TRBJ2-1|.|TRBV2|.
TGTGCCAGCAGGGAGAGGACAGCAGGTGAGCAGTTCTTC
CASRERTAGEQFF
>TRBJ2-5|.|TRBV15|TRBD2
TGTGCCACCAGCGGCCATCTAGCGGGGGGGATTCAAGAGACCCAGTACTTC
CATSGHLAGGIQETQYF
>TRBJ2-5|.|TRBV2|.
TGTGCCAGCAGCGAAGGCCAGGAGACCCAGTACTTC
CASSEGQETQYF
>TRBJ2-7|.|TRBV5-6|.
TGTGCCAGCAGCCCTTTTTTGGGGGGTGAGCAGTACTTC
CASSPFLGGEQYF
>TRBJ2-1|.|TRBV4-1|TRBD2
TGCGCCAGCAGCCAACCGCTAGCGGGGCTTCACAATGAGCAGTTCTTC
CASSQPLAGLHNEQFF
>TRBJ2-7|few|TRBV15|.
TGTGCCACCAGCAGAGATAGGGGGCCAGGAGCGGGTGAGGAGCAGTACTTC
CATSRDRGPGAGEEQYF
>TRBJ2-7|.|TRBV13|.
TGTGCCAGCAGTCCCCCCACGGGAAGCTACTACGAGCAGTACTTC
CASSPPTGSYYEQYF
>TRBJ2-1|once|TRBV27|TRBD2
TGTGCCAGCATGGGACTAGCGGGTGACAATGAGCAGTTCTTC
CASMGLAGDNEQFF
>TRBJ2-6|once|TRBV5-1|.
TGCGCCAGCAGCTTGGGAGGGTCTGGGGCCAACGTCCTGACTTTC
CASSLGGSGANVLTF
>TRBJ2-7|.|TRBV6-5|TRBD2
TGTGCCAGCGGGACTAGCGGTGCCTACGAGCAGTACTTC
CASGTSGAYEQYF
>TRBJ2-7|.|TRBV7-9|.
TGTGCCAGCAGCGGAGTCGGGGGTCTGGAATTCGAGCAGTACTTC
CASSGVGGLEFEQYF
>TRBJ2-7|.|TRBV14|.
TGTGCCAGCAGCCCCGGGACTGTAGCCTACGAGCAGTACTTC
CASSPGTVAYEQYF
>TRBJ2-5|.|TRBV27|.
TGTGCCAGCAGTAGCCGCATAGCGGCGTACCAAGAGACCCAGTACTTC
CASSSRIAAYQETQYF
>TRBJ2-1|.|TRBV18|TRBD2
TGTGCCAGCTCACCCGGGACTACCAACAATGAGCAGTTCTTC
CASSPGTTNNEQFF
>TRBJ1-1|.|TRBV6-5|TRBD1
TGTGCCAGCAGTTACCGGGACAGCCAAGCTTTCTTT
CASSYRDSQAFF
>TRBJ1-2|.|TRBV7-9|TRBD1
TGTGCCAGTTCCGAGGGGGCTGACGGCTACACCTTC
CASSEGADGYTF